One and the same sample provided the 27 T cell receptor beta chains below, sequenced in a study of T cells after yellow fever vaccination. MiXCR was run by TCRdb on the 5' RACE reads, yielding one entry per CDR3 protein. The data contain approximately 250,000 distinct CDR3 sequences, approximately 3.6% of them singletons. The source was PBMCs, collected 15 days after the yellow fever booster vaccination. Receptor source: a man between 18 and 29 years old who received the YFV17D yellow fever vaccine.

On this clonotype itself: A much larger clonotype is one base distant, so this may be a read error. V is TRBV20-1 and J is TRBJ2-5; 9 nucleotides agree with TRBD2. V shed 5 bases, J shed 5 bases, and the junction held 9 bases outside the gene matches. Germline CDR1 DFQATT, CDR2 SNEGSKA (reference sequence). The length of the CDR3 is 14 residues. The CDR3 sequence: CSAGHLAGTETQYF. The CDR3 region has the DNA TGCAGTGCTGGCCACCTAGCGGGGACGGAGACCCAGTACTTC.

This clonotype came up many times. The J gene is TRBJ1-2, the V gene TRBV15; tentatively, D is TRBD1 (5 bases). The CDR3 has 11 amino acids. CDR1 and CDR2 (germline): LNHNV, YYDKDF (reference sequence). Deletions cut 4 bases from V and 7 bases from J, with 7 bases between. The CDR3 reads CATSNGGGYTF. In DNA, the CDR3 is TGTGCCACCAGCAATGGGGGTGGCTACACCTTC.

This clonotype was detected many times. The CDR3 DNA reads TGTGCCAGCAGTTACCCCCAGGGGGTAGAAGAGACCCAGTACTTC. Translated: CASSYPQGVEETQYF. The chain carries TRBV6-6 and TRBJ2-5; TRBD1 matches 7 bases. This CDR3 has 15 amino acids. J was trimmed by 3 bases and V by 2 bases; bases with no gene match: 6. Per the germline V gene, CDR1 is MNHNY and CDR2 is SVGAGI (reference sequence).

This clonotype was counted many times. At one end the junction does not follow the germline gene, possibly because of a read error. The chain recombines TRBV7-7 with TRBJ2-1, with 7 bases aligning to TRBD2. The CDR3 consists of 14 residues. From germline, CDR1 is SSHAT and CDR2 FNYEAQ (reference sequence). CDR3 residues: CASSLAGRDHEQFF. CDR3 nucleotide sequence: TGTGCTAGCAGCTTAGCGGGCAGGGACCATGAGCAGTTCTTC. The complete variable domain, with remaining parts taken from reference TRBV7-7 and TRBJ2-1, reads GAGVSQSPRYKVTKRGQDVTLRCDPISSHATLYWYQQALGQGPEFLTYFNYEAQPDKSGLPSDRFSAERPEGSISTLTIQRTEQRDSAMYRCASSLAGRDHEQFFGPGTRLTVL.

This clonotype appeared many times. The chain couples TRBV30 to TRBJ2-5; 7 nucleotides line up with TRBD2. The CDR3 consists of 16 residues. Germline CDR1 is GTSNPN and CDR2 is SVGIG (reference sequence). The ends lost 2 bases at V and 2 bases at J; junction bases unmatched: 11. CDR3 nucleotides: TGTGCCTGGAGTCCCCCCCCGGGGGGTTCGCAAGAGACCCAGTACTTC. Its translation is CAWSPPPGGSQETQYF.

This clonotype was seen many times. This chain connects TRBV7-2 to TRBJ2-3; no reliable D call. Germline CDR1 is SGHTA and CDR2 is FQGNSA. This CDR3 is 12 amino acids long. V gave up 4 bases and J gave up 2 bases, with 4 bases separating them. The CDR3 nucleotides read TGTGCCAGCAGCTCGGTCACAGATACGCAGTATTTT. Residues: CASSSVTDTQYF.

This chain connects TRBV4-1 to TRBJ1-4; TRBD1 might be the D (5 bases). Germline V gene data show CDR1 as MGHRA and CDR2 as YSYEKL. The V end lost 1 base, the J end lost 8 bases, and 11 bases lay between the germline ends. The CDR3 is 14 residues long. CDR3 sequence reads: CASSQVQGEEKLFF. Here the CDR3 DNA reads TGCGCCAGCAGCCAAGTTCAAGGGGAGGAAAAACTGTTTTTT.

The chain combines TRBV5-1 with TRBJ2-5, with 7 bases identical to TRBD2. V shed 7 bases and J 0 bases; nucleotides not matched to a gene: 3. The CDR3 is 13 amino acids. Germline loops: CDR1 SGHRS, CDR2 YFSETQ. Written as DNA, the CDR3 is TGCGCCAGCGACGGGGGGTACCAAGAGACCCAGTACTTC. It translates to CASDGGYQETQYF.

The sample holds many counts of this clonotype. The rearrangement links TRBV7-9 to TRBJ1-4, with 8 bases fitting TRBD1. Trimming removed 4 bases from V and 2 bases from J; junction bases left unmatched: 3. Germline V CDR1 and CDR2: SEHNR, FQNEAQ (reference sequence). This CDR3 is 15 amino acids long. CDR3 in DNA: TGTGCCAGCAGCTATCACAGGGGGACTAATGAAAAACTGTTTTTT. Translation: CASSYHRGTNEKLFF.

This clonotype was observed many times. The chain carries TRBV7-8 and TRBJ2-3; weak D call: TRBD2 (5 bases). Germline assignment: CDR1 SGHVS and CDR2 FQNEAQ. The V gene lost 4 bases and the J gene lost 0 bases, with 8 bases spanning the gap. This CDR3 region has 14 residues. The CDR3 region has the DNA TGTGCCAGCAGCTCCAGGACTAGCACAGATACGCAGTATTTT. Its translation is CASSSRTSTDTQYF.

The table lists this clonotype with many counts. The chain's CDR3 is CASSLVRQEANEKLFF. The CDR3 nucleotides are TGCGCCAGCAGCTTGGTTAGGCAGGAGGCGAATGAAAAACTGTTTTTT. The rearrangement uses TRBV5-1 and TRBJ1-4; D uncertain. The CDR3 sequence is 16 residues long. The germline gives CDR1 SGHRS, CDR2 YFSETQ. The V gene lost 0 bases and the J gene lost 5 bases, with 14 bases spanning the gap.

This clonotype was counted many times. The rearrangement uses TRBV29-1 and TRBJ2-2; D is ambiguous. CDR1 is SQVTM, CDR2 ANQGSEA, per germline. V dropped 6 bases and J dropped 4 bases, with 9 bases sitting between them. CDR3 size: 12 residues. The CDR3 DNA reads TGCAGCGTCGGAACCGTCACCGGGGAGCTGTTTTTT. Its protein is CSVGTVTGELFF.

This clonotype was seen at least ten times. V is TRBV7-9 and J is TRBJ2-3; the D gene is possibly TRBD2 (6 bases). Germline CDR1 and CDR2: SEHNR and FQNEAQ (reference sequence). There are 15 residues in the CDR3. Trimming shortened V by 5 bases and J by 1 base, and 13 bases separated the two germline ends. The CDR3 sequence is CASSPSGLRTDTQYF. CDR3 sequence (DNA): TGTGCCAGCAGCCCAAGCGGGTTGCGCACAGATACGCAGTATTTT.

The rearrangement uses TRBV6-1 and TRBJ2-7; 7 nucleotides align to TRBD2. Germline V gives CDR1 MNHNS, CDR2 SASEGT. The CDR3 is 14 amino acids. V gave up 6 bases and J gave up 6 bases; unmatched junction bases: 11. Here the CDR3 DNA reads TGTGCCAGCAGAAGACTAGCTGTCGGGACCGAGCAGTACTTC. Encoded protein: CASRRLAVGTEQYF.

This clonotype showed up just a few times. This chain connects TRBV7-9 to TRBJ2-5; tentatively, D is TRBD1 (6 bases). Germline CDR1 reads SEHNR; CDR2 reads FQNEAQ (reference sequence). This CDR3 spans 14 amino acids. The germline V and J ends were trimmed by 1 base and 4 bases, with 10 bases remaining between them. Written as DNA, the CDR3 is TGTGCCAGCAGCTTAGTGACAGGCCTAGAGACCCAGTACTTC. Protein product: CASSLVTGLETQYF.

This clonotype has a count of ten or more. CDR3 protein: CASGPGTANLGTQYF. The CDR3, as DNA: TGTGCTAGTGGTCCCGGGACTGCCAACCTCGGTACGCAGTATTTT. This chain uses TRBV12-5 with TRBJ2-3; TRBD2 is a possible D gene (6 bases). V was trimmed by 5 bases and J by 8 bases, leaving 20 bases between them. The germline CDR1 and CDR2 sequences are LGHNT and FRNRAP. The CDR3 totals 15 residues.

At least ten counts were recorded for this clonotype. The rearrangement uses TRBV12-3 or TRBV12-4 and TRBJ2-1; 15 nucleotides agree with TRBD2. The CDR3 has 16 amino acids. V shed 3 bases and J 7 bases; nucleotides not matched to a gene: 4. The CDR3 region is CASSFSGTSGGNEQFF. CDR3 DNA: TGTGCCAGCAGTTTCTCCGGGACTAGCGGGGGGAATGAGCAGTTCTTC.

This clonotype was recorded many times. The CDR3 reads CSVSSGQGYTEAFF. CDR3 bases: TGCAGCGTTTCTTCGGGACAGGGATACACTGAAGCTTTCTTT. The chain recombines TRBV29-1 with TRBJ1-1, with 9 bases that match TRBD1. The CDR3 totals 14 residues. V lost 5 bases to trimming and J lost 3 bases; unmatched junction nucleotides: 7. The germline V gene encodes CDR1 SQVTM and CDR2 ANQGSEA. The complete variable domain, with remaining parts taken from reference TRBV29-1 and TRBJ1-1, reads SAVISQKPSRDICQRGTSLTIQCQVDSQVTMMFWYRQQPGQSLTLIATANQGSEATYESGFVIDKFPISRPNLTFSTLTVSNMSPEDSSIYLCSVSSGQGYTEAFFGQGTRLTVV.

This clonotype has at least ten counts. This chain links TRBV6-6 with TRBJ2-5; the D gene is possibly TRBD1 (7 bases). The CDR3 is 15 amino acids. Germline CDR1 is MNHNY and CDR2 is SVGAGI (reference sequence). Trimming removed 7 bases at V and 4 bases at J, with 19 bases between. The CDR3 here is CASTSTRQGGETQYF. Written as DNA, the CDR3 is TGTGCCAGCACCTCTACCAGACAGGGAGGAGAGACCCAGTACTTC.

This clonotype was counted ten times or more. V is TRBV10-2 and J is TRBJ2-7; no clear D gene. Germline loops: CDR1 WSHSY, CDR2 SAAADI. The CDR3 is 13 amino acids. The V and J ends lost 6 bases and 0 bases respectively, with 9 bases between them. Written as DNA, the CDR3 is TGCGCCAGCAGGCCTGGGGACTCCTACGAGCAGTACTTC. It translates to CASRPGDSYEQYF.

At least ten counts were recorded for this clonotype. The chain combines TRBV7-2 with TRBJ1-3; D gene uncertain. Germline CDR1 SGHTA, CDR2 FQGNSA. The CDR3 totals 13 residues. V was shortened by 2 bases and J by 5 bases, with 7 bases between the two germline ends. Here the CDR3 reads CASSLTPRNTIYF. As DNA, the CDR3 is TGTGCCAGCAGCTTAACACCTCGAAACACCATATATTTT.

In its sample, this clonotype was seen many times. The chain uses TRBV6-6 and TRBJ2-7; perhaps TRBD1 as D (6 bases). The germline V and J ends were trimmed by 6 bases and 3 bases, with 21 bases remaining between them. Germline lookup yields CDR1 MNHNY and CDR2 SVGAGI (reference sequence). This CDR3 is built from 16 residues. The CDR3 DNA sequence: TGTGCCAGCAGCCTTCATCCCGGAACAGGGAACTACGAGCAGTACGTC. Its translation is CASSLHPGTGNYEQYV.

This clonotype has ten or more counts. The chain combines TRBV12-3 or TRBV12-4 with TRBJ2-7; no firm D call. V was cut by 7 bases and J by 2 bases, with 12 bases left in between. The CDR3 totals 13 residues. The chain's CDR3 is CASTPGDPYEQYF. DNA for the CDR3: TGTGCCAGCACCCCCGGAGATCCCTACGAGCAGTACTTC.

Many counts were recorded for this clonotype. The chain carries TRBV20-1 and TRBJ1-4; weak D call: TRBD1 (6 bases). The germline V gene encodes CDR1 DFQATT and CDR2 SNEGSKA (reference sequence). This CDR3 has 14 amino acids. Trimming shortened V by 0 bases and J by 7 bases, and 12 bases separated the two germline ends. For the CDR3, the DNA is TGCAGTGCTAGAGATTGGGGGGCGCTTGAAAAACTGTTTTTT. Translation: CSARDWGALEKLFF.

Ten or more counts support this clonotype. V is TRBV10-3 and J is TRBJ1-1; TRBD1 is a possible D gene (5 bases). Germline V gene sequence: CDR1 ENHRY, CDR2 SYGVKD. This CDR3 has 14 residues. The germline V and J ends were trimmed by 3 bases and 0 bases, with 8 bases remaining between them. The CDR3 bases are TGTGCCATCAGTGATAAAGGGGTGAACACTGAAGCTTTCTTT. Translated: CAISDKGVNTEAFF.

This clonotype was recorded many times. The rearrangement links TRBV18 to TRBJ2-5, with 11 bases fitting TRBD2. The CDR3 extends over 15 amino acids. J gave up 1 base and V 5 bases, and 3 bases lay outside the gene matches. The germline CDR1 and CDR2 sequences are KGHSH and LQKENI. CDR3 sequence (DNA): TGTGCCAGCTCATCCCTAGCGGGGGGCCAAGAGACCCAGTACTTC. As protein: CASSSLAGGQETQYF. Looking up the rest from reference TRBV18 and TRBJ2-5 gives the full variable domain: NAGVMQNPRHLVRRRGQEARLRCSPMKGHSHVYWYRQLPEEGLKFMVYLQKENIIDESGMPKERFSAEFPKEGPSILRIQQVVRGDSAAYFCASSSLAGGQETQYFGPGTRLLVL.

This clonotype was recorded many times. The chain combines TRBV5-1 with TRBJ2-2; no firm D call. V lost 2 bases, J lost 0 bases, and 8 bases lay in between. CDR1 and CDR2 (germline): SGHRS, YFSETQ. The CDR3 extends over 15 amino acids. The CDR3 sequence is CASSFGTSNTGELFF. The CDR3 DNA reads as TGCGCCAGCAGCTTCGGCACCTCGAACACCGGGGAGCTGTTTTTT.